The source of this T cell receptor (beta chain) is a study of Ad26.COV2.S vaccination and SARS-CoV-2 variants. In the study overall: Ad26.COV2.S shots went into the muscle once or twice, 56 days apart. Study results and caveats: Vaccinees reportedly had broad spike-specific CD8+ and CD4+ T cell responses.

Profiled with immunoSEQ multiplex PCR; TCRdb holds only in-frame clones, not every one. This sample has around 300,000 clones, with about 88% found just once. Noted treatment: about 20 received Ad26.COV2.S at low or high dose, single or two shots; 5 received placebo; per-sample allocation not given. Sampling was performed 63 days after the first vaccine or placebo injection. Ad26 vector vaccine expressed Wuhan-strain SARS-CoV-2 spike. The CDR3 length is 15 residues. The V and J ends lost 1 base and 6 bases, in that order; junction bases with no gene match: 6. In germline, CDR1 is LNHDA, CDR2 SQIVND (reference sequence). This clone was seen more than once but under ten times. The antigen remains undetermined.

The source was peripheral blood, collected in a trial of Ad26.COV2.S vaccine versus placebo. The chain links TRBV19 to TRBJ1-5; 7 bases align to TRBD1. The TCR was taken from a person aged 18-60 years who received the Ad26.COV2.S COVID-19 vaccine or a placebo. The CDR3 loop is CASSIGQGSSQPQHF. CDR3 coding DNA: TGTGCCAGTAGTATAGGACAGGGATCGAGTCAGCCCCAGCATTTT.